The 30 T cell receptor beta chains in this list originate from one sample, sequenced in a study of molecular identifiers for immune sequencing clone quantification. TCRdb reprocessed the PCR reads with MiXCR, giving one entry per CDR3 protein. There are some 580,000 distinct CDR3 sequences in the sample; less than 30% occur only once, and about 0.73% lies in the top ten. The sequenced sample was naive CD8+ T cells from blood, with Jurkat cell RNA spiked in. Subset defined: FACS-sorted CD8+CD4-CCR7+CD45RA+ naive T cells. Receptors originate from a human donor in good health. Some libraries in this study had Jurkat cell RNA spiked in.

A few counts support this clonotype. The chain carries TRBV2 and TRBJ2-1, with TRBD2 matching over 11 bases. This CDR3 has 15 residues. The junction had 9 bases not matched to a gene; V was cut back by 4 bases and J by 10 bases. The germline V gene has CDR1 SNHLY and CDR2 FYNNEI. This CDR3 reads CASSVGLAGLREQFF. CDR3 nucleotides: TGTGCCAGCAGTGTAGGACTAGCGGGTCTGAGGGAGCAGTTCTTC. The whole variable domain, filled in from reference TRBV2 and TRBJ2-1, reads EPEVTQTPSHQVTQMGQEVILRCVPISNHLYFYWYRQILGQKVEFLVSFYNNEISEKSEIFDDQFSVERPDGSNFTLKIRSTKLEDSAMYFCASSVGLAGLREQFFGPGTRLTVL.

This clonotype has a count of ten or more. V is TRBV6-5 and J is TRBJ1-1; 7 bases line up with TRBD1. The CDR3 totals 16 residues. J was trimmed by 0 bases and V by 4 bases; bases with no gene match: 8. Germline V lookup: CDR1 MNHEY, CDR2 SVGAGI. The CDR3 DNA sequence: TGTGCCAGCAGTTCCTTGGGACAGACCTTGAACACTGAAGCTTTCTTT. It encodes CASSSLGQTLNTEAFF.

This clonotype has more than one count but fewer than ten. The V and J genes are TRBV13 and TRBJ2-5; 7 bases are a match to TRBD2. This CDR3 spans 14 amino acids. V lost 5 bases and J lost 2; bases outside the gene matches: 5. In germline, CDR1 is PRHDT, CDR2 FYEKMQ (reference sequence). The DNA of the CDR3 is TGTGCCAGCAGCCCAAAGCGGGGTCAAGAGACCCAGTACTTC. Its translation: CASSPKRGQETQYF.

This clonotype has just a few counts. This rearrangement joins TRBV20-1 to TRBJ2-2; no clear D gene. V lost 3 bases and J lost 6, with 5 bases in between. The length of the CDR3 is 11 residues. The germline gives CDR1 DFQATT, CDR2 SNEGSKA (reference sequence). CDR3 nucleotide sequence: TGCAGTGCTAGGGGTGCCGGGGAGCTGTTTTTT. Its protein product is CSARGAGELFF.

This clonotype was seen many times. The DNA for the CDR3 is TGTGCCAGCAGCTCCCCAGACCTTAACACTGAAGCTTTCTTT. As protein: CASSSPDLNTEAFF. V gene TRBV7-9 combines with J gene TRBJ1-1; D call uncertain. This CDR3 spans 14 amino acids. CDR1 and CDR2 (germline): SEHNR, FQNEAQ (reference sequence). V was pared by 4 bases and J by 2 bases, with 11 bases between.

The chain links TRBV4-3 to TRBJ2-7; 7 bases line up with TRBD2. CDR3 length equals 16 residues. The V segment lost 4 bases and the J segment 7 bases; nucleotides outside the gene matches: 16. Germline loops: CDR1 LGHNA, CDR2 YSLEER. Here the CDR3 DNA reads TGCGCCAGCAGCCTAGTCCCCGGGGGGATAGGTGGGGAGCAGTACTTC. Its protein is CASSLVPGGIGGEQYF.

On this clonotype: A much larger clone differs from this one at a single base, so this may be a read error. V and J are TRBV29-1 and TRBJ2-7; perhaps TRBD2 as D (5 bases). V lost 4 bases and J lost 0, with 13 bases in between. The CDR3 is made up of 14 amino acids. In germline, CDR1 is SQVTM, CDR2 ANQGSEA. The CDR3 DNA reads TGCAGCGTTGTAGACGGAGGTAGCTCCTACGAGCAGTACTTC. It codes for CSVVDGGSSYEQYF.

This clonotype was picked up a small number of times. V and J are TRBV27 and TRBJ2-7, with D possibly matching TRBD1 (5 bases). The CDR3 length is 16 residues. Germline CDR1 reads MNHEY; CDR2 reads SMNVEV (reference sequence). V lost 2 bases and J 3 bases, leaving 17 bases between the germline ends. CDR3 DNA sequence: TGTGCCAGCAGTTTACAATACGACAGAAGGTACTACGAGCAGTACTTC. It yields the protein CASSLQYDRRYYEQYF.

This clonotype was counted at least ten times. The V call is TRBV27, the J call TRBJ1-4; no clear D gene. This CDR3 has 15 amino acids. The germline V gene has CDR1 MNHEY and CDR2 SMNVEV (reference sequence). Trimming shortened V by 6 bases and J by 4 bases, and 15 bases separated the two germline ends. The CDR3 here is CASSRGREGNEKLFF. The DNA of the CDR3 is TGTGCCAGCAGCAGAGGAAGGGAGGGTAATGAAAAACTGTTTTTT.

Regarding this clonotype: A much bigger clone sits one base away, suggesting this may be a read error. The chain employs TRBV7-2 and TRBJ2-3, with 12 bases aligning to TRBD2. The CDR3 has 17 amino acids. Germline V gives CDR1 SGHTA, CDR2 FQGNSA. The CDR3: CASSLARTSGKTDTLYF. CDR3 sequence (DNA): TGTGCCAGCAGCTTAGCGAGGACTAGCGGGAAGACAGATACGCTGTATTTT.

This clonotype was counted only a few times. The chain is built from TRBV14 and TRBJ1-1, with D uncertain. The V gene's germline CDR1 is SGHDN and CDR2 FVKESK. Trimming removed 1 base at V and 5 bases at J, with 11 bases between. CDR3 length equals 14 residues. The CDR3 is CASSQVLGETEAFF. The CDR3 DNA reads TGTGCCAGCAGCCAAGTTTTGGGTGAGACTGAAGCTTTCTTT.

This clonotype was counted between two and nine times. CDR3 amino acids: CSALPVYEAFF. The CDR3 DNA reads as TGCAGTGCTTTGCCCGTTTATGAAGCTTTCTTT. V is TRBV20-1 and J is TRBJ1-1, with D uncertain. Germline-derived CDR1 and CDR2 are DFQATT and SNEGSKA (reference sequence). The CDR3 is 11 residues long. The V gene lost 5 bases and the J gene lost 7 bases, with 11 bases spanning the gap.

J is TRBJ1-1 and V is TRBV20-1; 9 bases fit TRBD1. Germline CDR1 DFQATT, CDR2 SNEGSKA (reference sequence). With 4 bases clipped from V and 6 bases from J, the junction kept 6 bases outside the gene matches. The CDR3 has 13 residues. The DNA of the CDR3 is TGCAGTGCTAAGACAGGGGGACGGTCTGAAGCTTTCTTT. This codes for CSAKTGGRSEAFF.

The chain links TRBV7-9 to TRBJ1-1, with a possible D match to TRBD1 (5 bases). CDR1 SEHNR and CDR2 FQNEAQ come from the germline V gene (reference sequence). The CDR3 is 15 residues long. With 1 base removed from V and 4 bases from J, the gap between germline ends came to 13 bases. CDR3 DNA sequence: TGTGCCAGCAGCTTAGAGAGTGGAGGGACCACTGAAGCTTTCTTT. Its translation: CASSLESGGTTEAFF.

Concerning this clonotype: The CDR3 end shows no conserved phenylalanine or tryptophan, and so a read error is likely. The chain combines TRBV19 with TRBJ1-5; D remains ambiguous. V was clipped by 8 bases and J by 5 bases, with 10 bases between them. The CDR3 runs to 12 residues. Per the germline V gene, CDR1 is LNHDA and CDR2 is SQIVND (reference sequence). For the CDR3, the DNA is TGTGCCAGTGGGGAGGGAGATCAGCCCCAGCATCTT. Its protein is CASGEGDQPQHL.

The table lists this clonotype with a few counts. The V gene is TRBV7-9, the J gene TRBJ2-5; 8 bases map to TRBD1. J lost 1 base, V lost 3 bases, and 4 bases had no gene match. The germline gives CDR1 SEHNR, CDR2 FQNEAQ (reference sequence). The CDR3 spans 15 residues. The DNA for the CDR3 is TGTGCCAGCAGCTTCCGGACAGGGAGCCAAGAGACCCAGTACTTC. This encodes CASSFRTGSQETQYF.

This clonotype has only a few counts. V usage is TRBV4-3 and J usage is TRBJ1-2; D is unclear. Trimming shortened V by 4 bases and J by 0 bases, and 9 bases separated the two germline ends. Germline V gene lookup returns CDR1 LGHNA and CDR2 YSLEER. The length of the CDR3 is 14 residues. CDR3 bases: TGCGCCAGCAGCCCTGGCCACTCTAACTATGGCTACACCTTC. Its translation is CASSPGHSNYGYTF.

With regard to this clonotype: This may be a read error: a much more frequent sequence differs by one nucleotide. The chain recombines TRBV7-9 with TRBJ1-1; D ambiguous. The V and J ends lost 5 bases and 4 bases respectively, with 14 bases between them. The CDR3 contains 14 residues. From germline, CDR1 is SEHNR and CDR2 FQNEAQ (reference sequence). The DNA of the CDR3 is TGTGCCAGCAGCCATAGCCTAATGAGCACTGAAGCTTTCTTT. Translated, it gives CASSHSLMSTEAFF.

This clonotype was detected ten times or more. The V call is TRBV7-9, the J call TRBJ2-3, with a possible D match to TRBD2 (5 bases). The CDR3 has 13 amino acids. With 5 bases removed from V and 4 bases from J, the gap between germline ends came to 10 bases. The V gene's germline CDR1 is SEHNR and CDR2 FQNEAQ (reference sequence). CDR3 in amino acids: CASSGSKSDTQYF. The CDR3 nucleotides read TGTGCCAGCAGCGGGAGTAAATCAGATACGCAGTATTTT.

At least ten counts were recorded for this clonotype. CDR3 bases: TGCGCCAGCAGCCCTCCCGGACTAGCTAACGAGCAGTACTTC. Amino acid sequence: CASSPPGLANEQYF. The chain uses TRBV4-1 and TRBJ2-7, with TRBD2 matching 8 bases. The germline V gene encodes CDR1 MGHRA and CDR2 YSYEKL. CDR3 length equals 14 residues. Unmatched junction bases numbered 7, after V lost 4 bases and J lost 5 bases.

This clonotype occurred once. This may be a read error, as it is one base from a much larger clone. This sequence joins TRBV6-5 and TRBJ2-7, with D possibly being TRBD1 (5 bases). The CDR3 has 14 residues. Germline V CDR1 and CDR2: MNHEY, SVGAGI. Written as DNA, the CDR3 is TGTGCCAGCAGTTCTTCTGACAGAACCTACGAGCCGTACTTC. It encodes CASSSSDRTYEPYF.

This clonotype was found a few times. This rearrangement joins TRBV27 to TRBJ1-2; D possibly corresponds to TRBD1 (5 bases). This CDR3 spans 12 amino acids. Germline values: CDR1 MNHEY, CDR2 SMNVEV (reference sequence). V was trimmed by 8 bases and J by 8 bases, leaving 15 bases between them. CDR3 amino acids: CASRGGDWGYTF. As DNA, the CDR3 is TGTGCCAGCCGGGGGGGTGATTGGGGCTACACCTTC.

The V gene is TRBV30, the J gene TRBJ1-5; D perhaps matches TRBD1 (5 bases). Germline V CDR1 and CDR2: GTSNPN, SVGIG (reference sequence). CDR3 size: 14 residues. V was cut by 2 bases and J by 7 bases, with 15 bases left in between. The DNA for the CDR3 is TGTGCCTGGAGTCAGACGGGGGTTGGACAGCCCCAGCATTTT. Translating it yields CAWSQTGVGQPQHF.

This clonotype has at least ten counts. The rearrangement links TRBV7-6 to TRBJ1-1; D is unclear. Germline V CDR1 and CDR2: SGHVS, FNYEAQ. This CDR3 has 13 amino acids. Trimming removed 3 bases from V and 4 bases from J, with 9 bases in between. CDR3 loop: CASSFDPSTEAFF. The CDR3 nucleotides are TGTGCCAGCAGCTTCGACCCGTCCACTGAAGCTTTCTTT.

The V gene is TRBV3-1, the J gene TRBJ1-4; perhaps TRBD1 as D (6 bases). The CDR3 has 16 amino acids. Trimming removed 0 bases from V and 0 bases from J, with 8 bases in between. Germline CDR1 reads LGHDT; CDR2 reads YNNKEL (reference sequence). The CDR3 DNA sequence: TGTGCCAGCAGCCAAGATGGGGGCCCAACTAATGAAAAACTGTTTTTT. Translated, it gives CASSQDGGPTNEKLFF.

The genes are TRBV7-6 and TRBJ2-2; 7 bases align to TRBD2. CDR1 is SGHVS and CDR2 is FNYEAQ in the germline V gene. The CDR3 extends over 16 amino acids. V shed 5 bases and J 6 bases; nucleotides not matched to a gene: 12. The CDR3 loop is CASSTMGGSSAGELFF. CDR3 coding DNA: TGTGCCAGCAGCACGATGGGAGGGTCGAGCGCCGGGGAGCTGTTTTTT.

V is TRBV24-1 and J is TRBJ2-3; 8 bases fit TRBD1. J gave up 5 bases and V 4 bases, and 10 bases lay outside the gene matches. The CDR3 consists of 16 residues. The germline CDR1 and CDR2 sequences are KGHDR and SFDVKD. CDR3 sequence reads: CATSDYGQGRGDTQYF. The CDR3 coding sequence is TGTGCCACCAGTGACTATGGACAGGGACGGGGAGATACGCAGTATTTT.

This clonotype was recorded many times. V is TRBV5-4 and J is TRBJ2-2; TRBD2 might be the D (6 bases). Germline V CDR1 and CDR2: SGHNT, YYREEE (reference sequence). The CDR3 covers 13 residues. V gave up 3 bases and J gave up 5 bases, with 8 bases separating them. This CDR3 reads CASSWRGTGELFF. DNA for the CDR3: TGTGCCAGCAGCTGGAGGGGTACCGGGGAGCTGTTTTTT.

This clonotype was seen repeatedly, ten times or more. V gene TRBV5-6 combines with J gene TRBJ2-7; TRBD1 agrees at 7 bases. The V gene end was trimmed by 0 bases and the J gene end by 6 bases; junction bases not matched to a gene: 6. CDR1 is SGHDT, CDR2 YYEEEE, per germline. The CDR3 is made up of 14 amino acids. CDR3 bases: TGTGCCAGCAGCTTGGAGACAGGGTACTTCGAGCAGTACTTC. Its translation: CASSLETGYFEQYF.

The CDR3 is CASSFRTGLNEQYF. CDR3 DNA: TGCGCCAGCAGCTTTAGGACAGGGTTGAACGAGCAGTACTTC. This rearrangement joins TRBV5-1 to TRBJ2-7; 8 nucleotides align to TRBD1. This CDR3 comprises 14 residues. Trimming removed 2 bases from V and 5 bases from J; junction bases left unmatched: 6. Germline CDR1 SGHRS, CDR2 YFSETQ.